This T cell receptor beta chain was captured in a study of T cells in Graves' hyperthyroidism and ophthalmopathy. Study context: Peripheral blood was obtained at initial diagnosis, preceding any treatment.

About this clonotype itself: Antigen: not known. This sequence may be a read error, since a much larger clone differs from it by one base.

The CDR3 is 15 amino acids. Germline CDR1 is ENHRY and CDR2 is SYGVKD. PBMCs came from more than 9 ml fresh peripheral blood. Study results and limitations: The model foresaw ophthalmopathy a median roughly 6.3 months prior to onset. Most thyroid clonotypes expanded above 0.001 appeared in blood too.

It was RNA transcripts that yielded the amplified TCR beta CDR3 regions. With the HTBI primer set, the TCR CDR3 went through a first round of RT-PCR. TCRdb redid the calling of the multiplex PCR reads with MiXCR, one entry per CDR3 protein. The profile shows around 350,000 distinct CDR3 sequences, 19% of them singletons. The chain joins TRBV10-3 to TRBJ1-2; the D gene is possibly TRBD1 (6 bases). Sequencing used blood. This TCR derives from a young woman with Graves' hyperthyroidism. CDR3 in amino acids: CAISESGRGDYGFTF. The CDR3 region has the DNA TGTGCCATCAGTGAGTCTGGCAGGGGAGACTATGGCTTCACCTTC.